This is a list of T cell receptor beta chains from one sample in a study of blood T cell repertoires in COVID-19. Profiled with immunoSEQ multiplex PCR; TCRdb holds only in-frame clones, not every one. Of about 130,000 clones in the sample, about 77% were seen once. Sequenced input: peripheral blood. The receptors here all came from a man older than 75 with acute or convalescent COVID-19. The CDR3 runs from the conserved cysteine through the conserved F or W. Fields, in order: V gene, D gene, clone size, J gene, CDR3 DNA, CDR3 protein. A D gene is named only where the DNA matches it firmly. Clone size, where shown, is once, few, many, or a class for clones that have expanded.

>TRBV4-1|TRBD2|NA|TRBJ2-4
TGCGCCAGCAGCCGAAACAATCTCGCTAGCGGGGGGAACATTCAGTACTTC
CASSRNNLASGGNIQYF
>TRBV4-1|NA|few|TRBJ2-1
TGCGCCAGCAGCCATTACCCTGGGGGCGGGGGTGAGCAGTTCTTC
CASSHYPGGGGEQFF
>TRBV6-5|NA|NA|TRBJ1-6
TGTGCCTGCTCGGGATATAATTCACCCCTCCACTTT
CACSGYNSPLHF
>TRBV16|NA|few|TRBJ1-6
TGTGCCAGCAGCCAATATAGGTTAGTGGCCCCCAGCGAGAATTCACCCCTCCACTTT
CASSQYRLVAPSENSPLHF
>TRBV5-1|NA|NA|TRBJ2-5
TGCGCCAGCAGCTTATTCTCGCGAGAGACCCAGTACTTC
CASSLFSRETQYF
>TRBV7-9|NA|NA|TRBJ1-4
TGTGCCAGCAGAAGGGGCACTAATGAAAAACTGTTTTTT
CASRRGTNEKLFF
>TRBV14|NA|NA|TRBJ2-3
TGTGCCAGCAGCCAAGAAGGAGGATATACGCAGTATTTT
CASSQEGGYTQYF
>TRBV5-6|NA|NA|TRBJ2-2
TGTGCCAGCAGCCACGACAGCGTCTTTAACACCGGGGAGCTGTTTTTT
CASSHDSVFNTGELFF
>TRBV18|TRBD1|NA|TRBJ2-2
TGTGCCAGCTCGCGTACAGGGGGCTTGAGCACCGGGGAGCTGTTTTTT
CASSRTGGLSTGELFF
>TRBV7-9|TRBD1|NA|TRBJ2-2
TGTGCCAGCAGCTTAGGGGACAGGGACACCGGGGAGCTGTTTTTT
CASSLGDRDTGELFF
>TRBV2|NA|NA|TRBJ1-6
TGTGCCAGCAGTGTGGGACGGGGGAATTCACCCCTCCACTTT
CASSVGRGNSPLHF
>TRBV6-2/TRBV6-3|TRBD1|NA|TRBJ2-1
TGTGCCAGCAGTACTCGGGACAGGGGATGGAATGAGCAGTTCTTC
CASSTRDRGWNEQFF
>TRBV5-1|NA|NA|TRBJ2-7
TGCGCCAGCAGCTTGGGCGGGACGAGCTCCTACGAGCAGTACTTC
CASSLGGTSSYEQYF
>TRBV9|NA|NA|TRBJ1-6
TGTGCCAGCAGCGTAGGACAGTATAATTCACCCCTCCACTTT
CASSVGQYNSPLHF
>TRBV6-5|NA|NA|TRBJ1-1
TGTGCCAGCAGGGGGACATCCCCCTTGTTGGCTTTCTTT
CASRGTSPLLAFF
>TRBV5-1|TRBD1|NA|TRBJ1-6
TGCGCCAGCAGCGCACAGGGGACTAATTCACCCCTCCACTTT
CASSAQGTNSPLHF
>TRBV12-3/TRBV12-4|TRBD1|NA|TRBJ1-4
TGTGCCAGCAGGCAGGGGGATGAAAAACTGTTTTTT
CASRQGDEKLFF
>TRBV27|NA|NA|TRBJ2-3
TGTGCCAGCAGTTTAGTACGCGGGGTGGAAGATACGCAGTATTTT
CASSLVRGVEDTQYF
>TRBV6-5|NA|NA|TRBJ1-1
TGTGCCAGCAGTTACGGGACAATGAACACTGAAGCTTTCTTT
CASSYGTMNTEAFF
>TRBV28|TRBD2|NA|TRBJ2-7
TGTGCCAGCAGTTTAAGTCCTAGCGGGGGGGACGAGCAGTACTTC
CASSLSPSGGDEQYF
>TRBV27|TRBD1|NA|TRBJ2-7
TGTGCCAGCAGTTTAGAAGGCAGGGGGCCTTCCTACGAGCAGTACTTC
CASSLEGRGPSYEQYF
>TRBV15|TRBD2|NA|TRBJ2-1
TGTGCCACCAGCAGGCGGGTCGGGGGGAATGAGCAGTTCTTC
CATSRRVGGNEQFF
>TRBV5-6|TRBD2|NA|TRBJ2-1
TGTGCCAGCAGCCCCCTGCTGGAGGGAGGGTCCTACAATGAGCAGTTCTTC
CASSPLLEGGSYNEQFF
>TRBV2|NA|NA|TRBJ2-7
TGTGCCAGCAGTGAGGACTCCCGGCCCGGGGACGAGCAGTACTTC
CASSEDSRPGDEQYF
>TRBV3-1/TRBV3-2|TRBD1|NA|TRBJ1-4
TGTGCCAGCAGCCCCCGGACAGGGGGCCGGAGGACTAATGAAAAACTGTTTTTT
CASSPRTGGRRTNEKLFF
>TRBV7-2|TRBD1|few|TRBJ2-7
TGTGCCAGCAGCGTCCGGGACAGAGCCCCCTACGAGCAGTACTTC
CASSVRDRAPYEQYF
>TRBV11-3|NA|NA|TRBJ2-7
TGTGCCAGCAGCCGAGCTCTGGACTCCTGCTCCTACGAGCAGTACTTC
CASSRALDSCSYEQYF
>TRBV2|NA|few|TRBJ2-7
TGTGCCAGCATCGACAGTCCCTACGAGCAGTACTTC
CASIDSPYEQYF
>TRBV20-1|NA|NA|TRBJ1-2
TGCAGTGTCCCGGGAGAAGGAGGCTACACCTTC
CSVPGEGGYTF
>TRBV5-1|NA|NA|TRBJ2-1
TGCGCCAGCAGCCCTGAAAGGGGCGAGCAGTTCTTC
CASSPERGEQFF
>TRBV19|TRBD1|NA|TRBJ1-6
TGTGCCAGTAAAATCGGACAGGGTAATTCACCCCTCCACTTT
CASKIGQGNSPLHF
>TRBV18|NA|NA|TRBJ2-4
TGTGCCAGCTCACCAAGGACAGCATCTGTCGGGACCAAAAACATTCAGTACTTC
CASSPRTASVGTKNIQYF
>TRBV30|NA|NA|TRBJ1-1
TGTGCCTGGAGGGCGAACACTGAAGCTTTCTTT
CAWRANTEAFF
>TRBV3-1/TRBV3-2|NA|NA|TRBJ2-3
TGTGCCAGCAGCCAACGGAGAGATACGCAGTATTTT
CASSQRRDTQYF
>TRBV7-9|TRBD2|NA|TRBJ2-2
TGTGCCAGCAGCTTAGGGCTAGCGGCCGGGGAGCTGTTTTTT
CASSLGLAAGELFF
>TRBV7-9|TRBD2|once|TRBJ2-1
TGTGCCAGCAGCCGCCGGGGACTAGCGGGGTCCAATGAGCAGTTCTTC
CASSRRGLAGSNEQFF
>TRBV29-1|NA|NA|TRBJ1-1
TGCAGCGTTGCAAGACAGCTGGACACTGAAGCTTTCTTT
CSVARQLDTEAFF
>TRBV21-1|NA|NA|TRBJ1-4
TGTGCCAGCAGCCACCGGGACAGGGATTTTGAGTGGAATGAAAAACTGTTTTTT
CASSHRDRDFEWNEKLFF
>TRBV6-1|TRBD1|NA|TRBJ1-5
TGTGCCAGCAGTGACCCACCGGGACAGATTTATCAGCCCCAGCATTTT
CASSDPPGQIYQPQHF
>TRBV9|TRBD1|NA|TRBJ1-2
TGTGCCAGCAGCGAGTTGGACAGGGATGTTTATGGCTACACCTTC
CASSELDRDVYGYTF
>TRBV7-9|NA|NA|TRBJ2-1
TGTGCCAGCAGCTTAGGGCAGTACAATGAGCAGTTCTTC
CASSLGQYNEQFF
>TRBV9|NA|NA|TRBJ1-3
TGTGCCAGCAGCGTAGGCGCGCAGGGGACGGGAAACACCATATATTTT
CASSVGAQGTGNTIYF